This T cell receptor beta chain was found in a study of vaccination and CD4 T cells after COVID-19. About this clonotype itself: Its antigen is still unknown.

Treatment denoted: approximately nine-day PBMC culture with coronavirus spike peptide pools or control peptides (ViraFEST assay). Germline V gene data show CDR1 as MDHEN and CDR2 as SYDVKM. Trimming pared 6 bases from V and 4 bases from J, leaving 10 bases between. CDR3 length: 14 residues. Sequence data for DNA of cultured CD4+ T cells were generated by the Oncomine TCR Beta short-read assay. MiXCR, run by TCRdb on the PCR reads, gives a single entry per CDR3 protein. The table has roughly 13,000 distinct CDR3 sequences, less than 70% seen once. The sample was CD4+ T cells from blood, cultured in vitro. The TCR originated in a human donor who had recovered from COVID-19. The gene calls are TRBV28 and TRBJ2-6, with D unresolved. The CDR3 DNA reads as TGTGCCAGCAGATCCACAGTGGGGGCCAACGTCCTGACTTTC. Amino acid sequence: CASRSTVGANVLTF.